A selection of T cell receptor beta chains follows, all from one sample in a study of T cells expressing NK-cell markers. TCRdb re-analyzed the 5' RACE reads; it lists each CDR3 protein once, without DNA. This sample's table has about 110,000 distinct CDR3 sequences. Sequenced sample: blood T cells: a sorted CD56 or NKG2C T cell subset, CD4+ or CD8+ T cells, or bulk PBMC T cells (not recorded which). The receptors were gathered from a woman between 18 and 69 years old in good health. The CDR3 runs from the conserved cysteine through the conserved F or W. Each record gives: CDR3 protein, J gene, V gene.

CDR3 protein: CAQGLGQSNFSYEQYF; J gene: TRBJ2-7; V gene: TRBV28
CDR3 protein: CASRAHTEAFF; J gene: TRBJ1-1; V gene: TRBV7-2
CDR3 protein: CATGGTIESNEQFF; J gene: TRBJ2-1; V gene: TRBV24-1
CDR3 protein: CASSSGASSYEQYF; J gene: TRBJ2-7; V gene: TRBV7-2
CDR3 protein: CASSIARLAGGPEQFF; J gene: TRBJ2-1; V gene: TRBV19
CDR3 protein: CASSPEGGRPTDTQYF; J gene: TRBJ2-3; V gene: TRBV7-8
CDR3 protein: CASRQSYEQYF; J gene: TRBJ2-7; V gene: TRBV5-1
CDR3 protein: CASRGTAEKLFF; J gene: TRBJ1-4; V gene: TRBV27
CDR3 protein: CASRAGTGGFYEQYF; J gene: TRBJ2-7; V gene: TRBV6-2/TRBV6-3
CDR3 protein: CASSVGSGSYEQYF; J gene: TRBJ2-7; V gene: TRBV9
CDR3 protein: CSARETESSSYEQYF; J gene: TRBJ2-7; V gene: TRBV20-1
CDR3 protein: CASNPDWSYYNEQFF; J gene: TRBJ2-1; V gene: TRBV6-1
CDR3 protein: CASSLGGVFNVYGYTF; J gene: TRBJ1-2; V gene: TRBV27
CDR3 protein: CASSVGLVGTGELFF; J gene: TRBJ2-2; V gene: TRBV7-9
CDR3 protein: CASSQVPGDEQFF; J gene: TRBJ2-1; V gene: TRBV4-2
CDR3 protein: CASSRLAGTGELFF; J gene: TRBJ2-2; V gene: TRBV7-3
CDR3 protein: CASSLDPAGQETQYF; J gene: TRBJ2-5; V gene: TRBV5-1
CDR3 protein: CASSPPAGDTQYF; J gene: TRBJ2-3; V gene: TRBV18
CDR3 protein: CASSLERLGVASNYGYTF; J gene: TRBJ1-2; V gene: TRBV12-3/TRBV12-4
CDR3 protein: CASSSGTSDVRGNEQFF; J gene: TRBJ2-1; V gene: TRBV11-3
CDR3 protein: CASTETHLGTSSADTQYF; J gene: TRBJ2-3; V gene: TRBV28
CDR3 protein: CASSLSGQGVYEQYF; J gene: TRBJ2-7; V gene: TRBV27
CDR3 protein: CASSVAASSTDTQYF; J gene: TRBJ2-3; V gene: TRBV9
CDR3 protein: CASSPRLQETQYF; J gene: TRBJ2-5; V gene: TRBV5-1
CDR3 protein: CASSPGQRGYEQYF; J gene: TRBJ2-7; V gene: TRBV19
CDR3 protein: CASSTYGGSNQPQHF; J gene: TRBJ1-5; V gene: TRBV19
CDR3 protein: CASQREPYGYTF; J gene: TRBJ1-2; V gene: TRBV27
CDR3 protein: CASSLEAAGVETQYF; J gene: TRBJ2-5; V gene: TRBV5-4
CDR3 protein: CATSEYGNEQFF; J gene: TRBJ2-1; V gene: TRBV19
CDR3 protein: CASNGGAGDEQFF; J gene: TRBJ2-1; V gene: TRBV27
CDR3 protein: CSVENGGALGGYTF; J gene: TRBJ1-2; V gene: TRBV29-1
CDR3 protein: CASSAGWGMGTEAFF; J gene: TRBJ1-1; V gene: TRBV9
CDR3 protein: CASSVVRGRDTGELFF; J gene: TRBJ2-2; V gene: TRBV9